These 22 T cell receptor beta chains came from one sample sequenced in a study of T-cell memory formation after mild COVID-19. TCRdb analysed the 5' RACE reads with MiXCR anew, one entry per CDR3 protein. The repertoire has 360,000 or so distinct CDR3 sequences, over 25% of them found once; the top ten carry roughly 14%. The sample was PBMCs or a T cell subset sorted from them (not recorded which). These receptors all come from an adult woman who had mild COVID-19 (a few samples of this study predate the infection). Cell type and time point are not known.

This clonotype was counted a few times. In nucleotides, the CDR3 is TGCAGTGCTTACAGGGGGCCGGGCACTGAAGCTTTCTTT. Encoded protein: CSAYRGPGTEAFF. The rearrangement uses TRBV20-1 and TRBJ1-1; TRBD1 matches at 9 bases. The CDR3 has 13 residues. Trimming cost V 5 bases and J 4 bases; bases outside gene matches: 5. Germline V gene lookup returns CDR1 DFQATT and CDR2 SNEGSKA (reference sequence).

This clonotype was seen a few times. The rearrangement joins TRBV5-1 to TRBJ1-3, with a possible D match to TRBD1 (5 bases). The germline CDR1 and CDR2 sequences are SGHRS and YFSETQ. The CDR3 loop spans 16 amino acids. V lost 2 bases and J lost 0, with 12 bases in between. Here the CDR3 reads CASSFRDGDSGNTIYF. The DNA of the CDR3 is TGCGCCAGCAGCTTCCGGGACGGGGACTCTGGAAACACCATATATTTT.

In this sample, this clonotype turned up a few times. The chain links TRBV6-5 to TRBJ1-2; D remains unclear. V was cut by 7 bases and J by 7 bases, with 16 bases left in between. Germline V gives CDR1 MNHEY, CDR2 SVGAGI. This CDR3 is built from 13 residues. The CDR3 sequence is CASTDRALGGYTF. The CDR3 nucleotides are TGTGCCAGCACCGACCGAGCCCTTGGTGGCTACACCTTC.

This chain connects TRBV24-1 to TRBJ2-2; 8 bases are shared with TRBD1. Looked up from germline, CDR1 is KGHDR and CDR2 is SFDVKD. CDR3 length: 16 residues. J gave up 0 bases and V 4 bases, and 3 bases lay outside the gene matches. The CDR3 DNA sequence: TGTGCCACCAGTGAGCGGACAGGGACGAACACCGGGGAGCTGTTTTTT. Amino acids: CATSERTGTNTGELFF.

V is TRBV7-2 and J is TRBJ1-5, with a possible D match to TRBD1 (5 bases). Germline V lookup: CDR1 SGHTA, CDR2 FQGNSA. Trimming stripped 2 bases from V and 0 bases from J, with 14 bases between. This CDR3 has 17 amino acids. In DNA form, the CDR3 reads TGTGCCAGCAGCTTATCTCCGGGGCTATATAGCAATCAGCCCCAGCATTTT. This encodes CASSLSPGLYSNQPQHF.

This clonotype showed up just a few times. The rearrangement joins TRBV5-4 to TRBJ1-2, with 10 bases lining up with TRBD1. Unmatched junction bases numbered 4, after V lost 2 bases and J lost 3 bases. Germline lookup yields CDR1 SGHNT and CDR2 YYREEE (reference sequence). The CDR3 consists of 15 residues. CDR3 residues: CASSFRDRGYYGYTF. As DNA, the CDR3 is TGTGCCAGCAGCTTCCGGGACAGGGGATACTATGGCTACACCTTC.

The chain combines TRBV18 with TRBJ2-7; 7 bases map to TRBD1. Germline assignment: CDR1 KGHSH and CDR2 LQKENI. After removal of 6 bases from V and 3 bases from J, the junction contained 8 bases not matched to a gene. The CDR3 consists of 14 residues. The CDR3 protein is CASSLSDRNYEQYF. CDR3 sequence (DNA): TGTGCCAGCTCCCTCTCGGACAGGAACTACGAGCAGTACTTC.

This clonotype showed up just a few times. The rearrangement links TRBV24-1 to TRBJ2-3; D ambiguous. Germline-derived CDR1 and CDR2 are KGHDR and SFDVKD. The V gene lost 1 base and the J gene lost 2 bases, with 18 bases spanning the gap. The CDR3 has 18 amino acids. The CDR3 sequence is CATSDFRGSIADTDTQYF. In DNA form, the CDR3 reads TGTGCCACCAGTGATTTCCGCGGCTCGATCGCCGACACAGATACGCAGTATTTT.

The V and J genes are TRBV29-1 and TRBJ2-7, with 8 bases fitting TRBD1. J was trimmed by 4 bases and V by 0 bases; bases with no gene match: 2. This CDR3 is 13 amino acids long. Germline CDR1 reads SQVTM; CDR2 reads ANQGSEA. The CDR3 spells CSVEEDREYEQYF. In DNA, the CDR3 is TGCAGCGTTGAAGAGGACAGGGAGTACGAGCAGTACTTC.

The chain uses TRBV15 and TRBJ2-1, with a tentative D call TRBD2 (7 bases). The germline V gene encodes CDR1 LNHNV and CDR2 YYDKDF (reference sequence). V lost 10 bases and J lost 7, with 20 bases in between. The CDR3 is 14 residues long. In DNA form, the CDR3 reads TGTGCCATCTCGAAGGGGGGGGCAGGGAATGAGCAGTTCTTC. This encodes CAISKGGAGNEQFF.

This chain uses TRBV7-2 with TRBJ2-5; TRBD2 matches at 7 bases. Germline loops: CDR1 SGHTA, CDR2 FQGNSA. J lost 1 base, V lost 10 bases, and 15 bases had no gene match. CDR3 length: 16 residues. The CDR3 DNA follows: TGTGCCACCCAAGCGGGGAGCGGGGTATTCCAAGAGACCCAGTACTTC. This gives the protein CATQAGSGVFQETQYF.

This clonotype has just a few counts. V gene TRBV30 combines with J gene TRBJ2-1, with D possibly being TRBD1 or TRBD2 (5 bases each). The CDR3 consists of 11 residues. V lost 3 bases and J lost 6, with 6 bases in between. From germline, CDR1 is GTSNPN and CDR2 SVGIG (reference sequence). In DNA form, the CDR3 reads TGTGCCTGGAGCGGGGCCAATGAGCAGTTCTTC. Its protein product is CAWSGANEQFF.

The chain employs TRBV11-2 and TRBJ2-3; 7 nucleotides agree with TRBD2. V gave up 1 base and J gave up 3 bases; unmatched junction bases: 13. CDR1 SGHAT and CDR2 FQNNGV come from the germline V gene. The length of the CDR3 is 18 residues. The CDR3 sequence is CASSLVSISSGPTDTQYF. As DNA, the CDR3 is TGTGCCAGCAGCTTAGTCTCGATCTCTAGCGGTCCAACAGATACGCAGTATTTT.

This clonotype has more than one count but fewer than ten. The chain carries TRBV15 and TRBJ2-2; no clear D. Trimming removed 4 bases at V and 2 bases at J, with 8 bases between. Per germline, CDR1 LNHNV and CDR2 YYDKDF (reference sequence). The CDR3 is 14 residues long. The CDR3 loop is CATSITRNTGELFF. DNA of the CDR3: TGTGCCACCAGCATTACCAGAAACACCGGGGAGCTGTTTTTT.

The chain employs TRBV2 and TRBJ2-3; 12 bases are a match to TRBD2. Germline V gives CDR1 SNHLY, CDR2 FYNNEI. The CDR3 length is 15 residues. V shed 8 bases and J 10 bases; nucleotides not matched to a gene: 13. CDR3 DNA sequence: TGTGCCAGCCTGGGACTAGCGGGCCCTCCCGCCTCGCAGTATTTT. Protein product: CASLGLAGPPASQYF.

V gene TRBV30 combines with J gene TRBJ1-6; D is possibly TRBD1 (6 bases). The germline V and J ends were trimmed by 5 bases and 7 bases, with 15 bases remaining between them. The CDR3 sequence is 14 residues long. The germline V gene has CDR1 GTSNPN and CDR2 SVGIG (reference sequence). CDR3 coding DNA: TGTGCCTGGTGTCTTGGGGGCCTAAATTCACCCCTCCACTTT. It encodes CAWCLGGLNSPLHF.

This clonotype has a handful of counts. V gene TRBV6-2 or TRBV6-3 combines with J gene TRBJ2-1, with D tentatively TRBD1 or TRBD2 (5 bases each). CDR1 is MNHEY, CDR2 SVGEGT, per germline. This CDR3 has 12 residues. V lost 0 bases and J lost 13, with 10 bases in between. CDR3 coding DNA: TGTGCCAGCAGTTACTCGAGGGGTCAACAGTTCTTC. This codes for CASSYSRGQQFF.

The sample holds a few counts of this clonotype. V gene TRBV29-1 combines with J gene TRBJ2-7; TRBD2 aligns across 7 bases. The CDR3 runs to 12 residues. Trimming removed 6 bases from V and 5 bases from J; junction bases left unmatched: 7. Germline CDR1 SQVTM, CDR2 ANQGSEA. The chain's CDR3 is CSVREGPHEQYF. The CDR3 DNA reads as TGCAGCGTGAGGGAGGGCCCACACGAGCAGTACTTC.

This clonotype has a handful of counts. The J gene is TRBJ2-2, the V gene TRBV5-1; the match to TRBD2 covers 8 bases. CDR1 is SGHRS, CDR2 YFSETQ, per germline. This CDR3 comprises 13 residues. The V gene end was trimmed by 6 bases and the J gene end by 3 bases; junction bases not matched to a gene: 1. The DNA of the CDR3 is TGCGCCAGCAAAGCGGGGGACACCGGGGAGCTGTTTTTT. Translated, it gives CASKAGDTGELFF. The whole variable domain, filled in from reference TRBV5-1 and TRBJ2-2, reads KAGVTQTPRYLIKTRGQQVTLSCSPISGHRSVSWYQQTPGQGLQFLFEYFSETQRNKGNFPGRFSGRQFSNSRSEMNVSTLELGDSALYLCASKAGDTGELFFGEGSRLTVL.

This clonotype was recorded at least ten times. DNA of the CDR3: TGTGCCAGCAGCCAAGACGATTACGGTTACGAGCAGTACTTC. Protein: CASSQDDYGYEQYF. V and J are TRBV4-2 and TRBJ2-7; no clear D gene. V gave up 0 bases and J gave up 4 bases, with 10 bases separating them. The CDR3 length is 14 residues. Germline CDR1 LGHNA, CDR2 YNFKEQ.

The chain is built from TRBV6-5 and TRBJ2-7; D ambiguous. Trimming removed 5 bases at V and 3 bases at J, with 5 bases between. The germline CDR1 and CDR2 sequences are MNHEY and SVGAGI. This CDR3 spans 11 amino acids. Written as DNA, the CDR3 is TGTGCCAGCAGTAGAGTCTACGAGCAGTACTTC. This translates into CASSRVYEQYF.

The rearrangement links TRBV4-3 to TRBJ1-1, with TRBD1 matching over 7 bases. Germline lookup yields CDR1 LGHNA and CDR2 YSLEER. V lost 4 bases and J lost 7; bases outside the gene matches: 6. The CDR3 sequence is 13 residues long. For the CDR3, the DNA is TGCGCCAGCAGCCTTTGGACAGGACTTGAAGCTTTCTTT. It encodes CASSLWTGLEAFF.